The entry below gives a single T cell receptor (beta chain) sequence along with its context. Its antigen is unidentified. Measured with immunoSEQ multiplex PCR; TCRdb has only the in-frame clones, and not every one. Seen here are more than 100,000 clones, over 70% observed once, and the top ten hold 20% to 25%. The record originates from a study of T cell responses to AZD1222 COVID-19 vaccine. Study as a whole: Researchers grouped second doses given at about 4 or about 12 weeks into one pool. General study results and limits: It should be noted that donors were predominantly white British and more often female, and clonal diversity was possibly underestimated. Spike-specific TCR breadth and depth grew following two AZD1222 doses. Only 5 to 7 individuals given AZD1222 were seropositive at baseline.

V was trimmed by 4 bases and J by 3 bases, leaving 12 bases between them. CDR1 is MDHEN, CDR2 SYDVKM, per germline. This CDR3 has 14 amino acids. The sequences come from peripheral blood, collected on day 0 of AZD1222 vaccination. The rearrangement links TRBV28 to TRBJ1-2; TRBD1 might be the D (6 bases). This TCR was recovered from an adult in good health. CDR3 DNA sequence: TGTGCCAGCAGTTCTGGACAGTCCGACTATGGCTACACCTTC. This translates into CASSSGQSDYGYTF.